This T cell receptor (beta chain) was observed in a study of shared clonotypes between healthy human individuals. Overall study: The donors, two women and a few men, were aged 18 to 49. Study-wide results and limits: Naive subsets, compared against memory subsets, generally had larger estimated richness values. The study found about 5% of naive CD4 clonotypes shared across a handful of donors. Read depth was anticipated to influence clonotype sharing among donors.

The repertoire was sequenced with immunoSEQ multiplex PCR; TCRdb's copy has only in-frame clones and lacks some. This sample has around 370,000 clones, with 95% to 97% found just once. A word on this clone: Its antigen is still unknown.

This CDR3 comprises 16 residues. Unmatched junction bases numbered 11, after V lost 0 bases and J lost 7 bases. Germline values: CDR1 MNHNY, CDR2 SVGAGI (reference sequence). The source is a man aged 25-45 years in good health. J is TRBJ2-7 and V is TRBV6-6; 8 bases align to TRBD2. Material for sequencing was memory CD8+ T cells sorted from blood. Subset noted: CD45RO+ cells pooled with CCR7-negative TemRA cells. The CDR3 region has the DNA TGTGCCAGCAGTTACTCGGGCGGCTTCGGCGGGGGGGAGCAGTACTTC. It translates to CASSYSGGFGGGEQYF.